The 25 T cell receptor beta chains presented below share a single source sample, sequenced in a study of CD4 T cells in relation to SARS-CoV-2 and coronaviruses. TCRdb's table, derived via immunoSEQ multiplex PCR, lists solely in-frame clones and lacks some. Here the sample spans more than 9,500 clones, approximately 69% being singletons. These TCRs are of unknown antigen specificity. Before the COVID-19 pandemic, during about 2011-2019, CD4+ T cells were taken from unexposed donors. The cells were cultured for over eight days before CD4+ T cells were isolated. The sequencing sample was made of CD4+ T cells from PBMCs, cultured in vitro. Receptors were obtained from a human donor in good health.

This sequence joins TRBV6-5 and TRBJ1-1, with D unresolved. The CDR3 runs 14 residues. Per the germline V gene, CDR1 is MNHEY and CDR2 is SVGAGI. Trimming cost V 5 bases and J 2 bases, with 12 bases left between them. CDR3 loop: CASSLSGTNTEAFF. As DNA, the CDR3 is TGTGCCAGCAGTCTCTCTGGCACCAACACTGAAGCTTTCTTT.

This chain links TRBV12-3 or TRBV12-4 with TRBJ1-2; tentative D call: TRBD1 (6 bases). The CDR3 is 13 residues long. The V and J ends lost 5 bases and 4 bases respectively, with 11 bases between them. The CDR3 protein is CASSRTVAYGYTF. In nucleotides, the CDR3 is TGTGCCAGCAGTCGGACAGTCGCCTATGGCTACACCTTC.

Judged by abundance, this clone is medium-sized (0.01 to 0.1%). In nucleotides, the CDR3 is TGTGCCAGCAGTTTAGGGGGGGAGGTTCAGCCCCAGCATTTT. Its protein is CASSLGGEVQPQHF. V and J are TRBV27 and TRBJ1-5; weak D call: TRBD1 (5 bases). Between the trimmed V and J ends, which lost 2 bases and 6 bases, there was a span of 11 bases. Germline loops: CDR1 MNHEY, CDR2 SMNVEV (reference sequence). The CDR3 is made up of 14 amino acids.

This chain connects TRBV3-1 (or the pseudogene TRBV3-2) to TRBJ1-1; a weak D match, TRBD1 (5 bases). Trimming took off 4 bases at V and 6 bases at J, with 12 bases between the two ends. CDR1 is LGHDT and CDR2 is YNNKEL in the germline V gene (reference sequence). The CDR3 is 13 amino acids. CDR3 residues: CASSRSGLAEAFF. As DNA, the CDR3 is TGTGCCAGCAGCCGATCAGGGTTGGCTGAAGCTTTCTTT.

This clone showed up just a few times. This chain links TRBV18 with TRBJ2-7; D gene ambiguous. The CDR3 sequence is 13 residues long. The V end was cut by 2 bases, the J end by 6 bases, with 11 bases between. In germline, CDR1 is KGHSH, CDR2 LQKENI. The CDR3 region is CASSPGFALEQYF. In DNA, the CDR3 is TGTGCCAGCTCACCAGGATTCGCCCTCGAGCAGTACTTC.

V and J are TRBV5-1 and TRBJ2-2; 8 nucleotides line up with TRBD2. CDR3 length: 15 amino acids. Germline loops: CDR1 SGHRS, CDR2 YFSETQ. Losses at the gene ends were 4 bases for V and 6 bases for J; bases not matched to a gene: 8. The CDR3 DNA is TGCGCCAGCAGCCCGGAGACGCGGGGGGCCGGGGAGCTGTTTTTT. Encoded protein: CASSPETRGAGELFF. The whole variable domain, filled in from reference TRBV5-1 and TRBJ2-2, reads KAGVTQTPRYLIKTRGQQVTLSCSPISGHRSVSWYQQTPGQGLQFLFEYFSETQRNKGNFPGRFSGRQFSNSRSEMNVSTLELGDSALYLCASSPETRGAGELFFGEGSRLTVL.

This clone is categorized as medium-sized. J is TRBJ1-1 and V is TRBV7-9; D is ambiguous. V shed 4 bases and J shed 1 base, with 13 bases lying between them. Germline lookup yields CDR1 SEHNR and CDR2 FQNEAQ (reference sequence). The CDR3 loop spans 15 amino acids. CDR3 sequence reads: CASSSGTRKNTEAFF. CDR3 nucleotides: TGTGCCAGCAGCTCGGGCACGAGGAAGAACACTGAAGCTTTCTTT.

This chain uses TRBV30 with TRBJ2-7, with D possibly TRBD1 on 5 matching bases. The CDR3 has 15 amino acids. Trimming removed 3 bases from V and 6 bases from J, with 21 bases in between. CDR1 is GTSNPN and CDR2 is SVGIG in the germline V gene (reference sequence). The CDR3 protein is CAWRRSRVQGSEQYF. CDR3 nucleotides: TGTGCCTGGAGGAGGAGCCGGGTCCAGGGATCCGAGCAGTACTTC.

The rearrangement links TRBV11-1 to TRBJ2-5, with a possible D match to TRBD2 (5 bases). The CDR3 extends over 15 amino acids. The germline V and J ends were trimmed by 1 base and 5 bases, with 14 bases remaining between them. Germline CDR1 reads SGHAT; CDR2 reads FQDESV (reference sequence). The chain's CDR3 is CASSLVSTSRETQYF. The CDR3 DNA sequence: TGTGCCAGCAGCTTAGTCAGCACTAGTCGGGAGACCCAGTACTTC.

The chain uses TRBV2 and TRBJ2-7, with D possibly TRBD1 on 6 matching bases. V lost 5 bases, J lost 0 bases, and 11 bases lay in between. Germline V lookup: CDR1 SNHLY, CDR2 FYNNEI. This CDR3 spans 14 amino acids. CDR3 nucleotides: TGTGCCAGCAGTTTGCAGGGGTCCTCCTACGAGCAGTACTTC. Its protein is CASSLQGSSYEQYF. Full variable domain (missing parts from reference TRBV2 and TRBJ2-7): EPEVTQTPSHQVTQMGQEVILRCVPISNHLYFYWYRQILGQKVEFLVSFYNNEISEKSEIFDDQFSVERPDGSNFTLKIRSTKLEDSAMYFCASSLQGSSYEQYFGPGTRLTVT.

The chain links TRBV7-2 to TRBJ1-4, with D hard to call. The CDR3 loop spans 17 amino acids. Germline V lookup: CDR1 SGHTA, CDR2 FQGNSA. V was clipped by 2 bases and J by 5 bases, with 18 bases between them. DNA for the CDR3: TGTGCCAGCAGCTTAACCCCCCGTGACTCAATCAATGAAAAACTGTTTTTT. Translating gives CASSLTPRDSINEKLFF.

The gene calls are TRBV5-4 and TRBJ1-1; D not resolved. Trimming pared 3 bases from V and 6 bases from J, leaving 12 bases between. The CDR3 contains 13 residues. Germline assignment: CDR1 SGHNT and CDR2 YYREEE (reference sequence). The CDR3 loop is CASSSPRMAEAFF. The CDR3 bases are TGTGCCAGCAGCTCCCCCCGAATGGCTGAAGCTTTCTTT.

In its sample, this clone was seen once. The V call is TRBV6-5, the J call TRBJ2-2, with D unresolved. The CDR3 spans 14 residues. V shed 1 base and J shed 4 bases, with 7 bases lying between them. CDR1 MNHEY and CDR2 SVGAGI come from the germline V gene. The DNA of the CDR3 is TGTGCCAGCAGTTACTTCGGGCCCACCGGGGAGCTGTTTTTT. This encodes CASSYFGPTGELFF.

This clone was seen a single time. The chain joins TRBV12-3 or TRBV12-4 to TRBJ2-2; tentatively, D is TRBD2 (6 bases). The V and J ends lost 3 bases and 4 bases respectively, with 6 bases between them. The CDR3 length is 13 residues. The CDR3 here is CASSFSGTGELFF. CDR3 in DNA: TGTGCCAGCAGTTTTAGCGGCACCGGGGAGCTGTTTTTT.

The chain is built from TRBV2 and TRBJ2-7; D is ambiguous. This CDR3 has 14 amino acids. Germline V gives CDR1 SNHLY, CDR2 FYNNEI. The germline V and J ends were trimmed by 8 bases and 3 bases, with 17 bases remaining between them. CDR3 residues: CASRRSPALYEQYF. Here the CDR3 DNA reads TGTGCCAGCCGCCGGTCCCCGGCCCTCTACGAGCAGTACTTC.

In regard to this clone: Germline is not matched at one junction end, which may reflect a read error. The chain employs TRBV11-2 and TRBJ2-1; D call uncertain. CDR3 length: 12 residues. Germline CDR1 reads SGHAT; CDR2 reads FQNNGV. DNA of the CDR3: TGTACCAGCAGCTTATTACTTCTTGAGCAGTTCTTC. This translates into CTSSLLLLEQFF.

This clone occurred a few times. The CDR3 DNA reads TGTGCCAGCAGTGCCGGGACCTCACGAGGAAACACCATATATTTT. Its translation: CASSAGTSRGNTIYF. The chain links TRBV25-1 to TRBJ1-3, with D possibly matching TRBD1 (5 bases). Germline-derived CDR1 and CDR2 are MGHDK and SYGVNS. Between the trimmed V and J ends, which lost 4 bases and 4 bases, there was a span of 14 bases. The CDR3 runs 15 residues.

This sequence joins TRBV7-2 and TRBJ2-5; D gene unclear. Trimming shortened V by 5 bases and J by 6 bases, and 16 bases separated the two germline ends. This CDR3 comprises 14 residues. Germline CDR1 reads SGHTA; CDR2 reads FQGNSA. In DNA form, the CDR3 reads TGTGCCAGCAGCCCCCAATCGAATTTAAAGACCCAGTACTTC. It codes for CASSPQSNLKTQYF.

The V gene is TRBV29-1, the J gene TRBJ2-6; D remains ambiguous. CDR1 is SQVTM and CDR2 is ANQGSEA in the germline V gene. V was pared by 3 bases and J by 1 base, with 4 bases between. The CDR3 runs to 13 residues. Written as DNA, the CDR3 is TGCAGCGTTGAGGAATCTGGGGCCAACGTCCTGACTTTC. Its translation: CSVEESGANVLTF.

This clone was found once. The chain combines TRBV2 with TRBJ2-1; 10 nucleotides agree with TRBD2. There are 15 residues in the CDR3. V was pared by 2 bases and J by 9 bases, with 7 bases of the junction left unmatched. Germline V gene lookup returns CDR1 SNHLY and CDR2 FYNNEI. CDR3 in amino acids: CASSEMASGSGEQFF. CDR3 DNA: TGTGCCAGCAGTGAAATGGCTAGCGGGAGTGGTGAGCAGTTCTTC.

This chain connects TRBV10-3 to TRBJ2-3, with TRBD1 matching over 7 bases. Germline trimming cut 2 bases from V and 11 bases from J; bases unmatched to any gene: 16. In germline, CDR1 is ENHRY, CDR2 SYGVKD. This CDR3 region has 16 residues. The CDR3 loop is CAISEPNRGRGVGQYF. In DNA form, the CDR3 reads TGTGCCATCAGTGAGCCTAACAGGGGAAGGGGAGTCGGGCAGTATTTT.

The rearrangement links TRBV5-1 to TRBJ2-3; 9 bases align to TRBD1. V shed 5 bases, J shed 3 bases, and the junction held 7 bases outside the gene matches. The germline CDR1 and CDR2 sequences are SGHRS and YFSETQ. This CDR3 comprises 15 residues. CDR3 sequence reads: CASSVTGGKTDTQYF. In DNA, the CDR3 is TGCGCCAGCAGTGTTACAGGGGGCAAAACAGATACGCAGTATTTT.

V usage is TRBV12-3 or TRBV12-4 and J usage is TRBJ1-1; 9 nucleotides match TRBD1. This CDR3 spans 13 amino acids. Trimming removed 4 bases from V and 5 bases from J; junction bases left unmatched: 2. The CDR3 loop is CASSSQGATEAFF. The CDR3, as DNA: TGTGCCAGCAGTTCACAGGGGGCGACTGAAGCTTTCTTT.

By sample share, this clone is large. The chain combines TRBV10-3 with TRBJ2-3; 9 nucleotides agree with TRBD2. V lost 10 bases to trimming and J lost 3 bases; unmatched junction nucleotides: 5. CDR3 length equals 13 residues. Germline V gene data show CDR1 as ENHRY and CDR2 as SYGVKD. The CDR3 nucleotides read TGTGCCACCTCGGGACTAGCAACAGATACGCAGTATTTT. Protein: CATSGLATDTQYF.

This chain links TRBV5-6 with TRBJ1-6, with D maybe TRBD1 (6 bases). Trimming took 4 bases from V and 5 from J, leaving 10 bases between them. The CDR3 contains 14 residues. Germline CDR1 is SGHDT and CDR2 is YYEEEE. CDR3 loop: CASSPGDNNSPLHF. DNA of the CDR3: TGTGCCAGCAGCCCCGGGGACAATAATTCACCCCTCCACTTT.